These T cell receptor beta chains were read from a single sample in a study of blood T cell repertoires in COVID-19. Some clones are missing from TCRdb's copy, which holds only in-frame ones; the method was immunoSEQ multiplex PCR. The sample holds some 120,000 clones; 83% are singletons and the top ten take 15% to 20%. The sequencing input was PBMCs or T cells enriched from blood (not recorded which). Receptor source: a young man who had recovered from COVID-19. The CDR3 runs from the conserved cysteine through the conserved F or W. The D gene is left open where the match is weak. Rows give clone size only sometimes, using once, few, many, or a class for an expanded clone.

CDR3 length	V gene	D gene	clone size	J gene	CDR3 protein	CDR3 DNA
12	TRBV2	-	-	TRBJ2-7	CASKERSYEQYF	TGTGCCAGCAAGGAGCGGTCCTACGAGCAGTACTTC
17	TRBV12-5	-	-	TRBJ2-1	CASGLQYVEGSYNEQFF	TGTGCTAGTGGTTTGCAATATGTGGAGGGTTCCTACAATGAGCAGTTCTTC
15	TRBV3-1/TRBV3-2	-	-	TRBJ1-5	CASSQGWQGSQPQHF	TGTGCCAGCAGCCAAGGCTGGCAGGGGAGTCAGCCCCAGCATTTT
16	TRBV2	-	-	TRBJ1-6	CASSAPGGGWSSPLHF	TGTGCCAGCAGTGCCCCGGGGGGGGGCTGGAGTTCACCCCTCCACTTT
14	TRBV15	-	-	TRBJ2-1	CATSRLSYRDEQFF	TGTGCCACCAGCAGACTTTCATACAGGGATGAGCAGTTCTTC
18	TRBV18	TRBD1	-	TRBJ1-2	CASSPAINRGRDFYGYTF	TGTGCCAGCTCACCCGCAATAAACAGGGGGCGTGATTTCTATGGCTACACCTTC
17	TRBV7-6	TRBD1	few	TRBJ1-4	CASSTFDRGAANEKLFF	TGTGCCAGCAGCACCTTCGACAGGGGGGCAGCTAATGAAAAACTGTTTTTT
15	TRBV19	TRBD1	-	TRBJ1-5	CASSISPPGGQPQHF	TGTGCCAGTAGTATCTCCCCCCCAGGGGGGCAGCCCCAGCATTTT
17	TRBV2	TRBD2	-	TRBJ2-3	CASERGTAGQSTDTQYF	TGTGCCAGCGAACGAGGCACAGCGGGGCAGAGCACAGATACGCAGTATTTT
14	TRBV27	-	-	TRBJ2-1	CASSTLGSYNEQFF	TGTGCCAGCAGTACCCTAGGCTCCTACAATGAGCAGTTCTTC
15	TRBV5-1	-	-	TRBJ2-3	CASSRRLEGTDTQYF	TGCGCCAGCAGCCGTCGCCTGGAGGGGACAGATACGCAGTATTTT
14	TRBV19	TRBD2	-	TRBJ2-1	CASSSGSSYNEQFF	TGTGCCAGTAGTAGCGGGAGCTCCTACAATGAGCAGTTCTTC
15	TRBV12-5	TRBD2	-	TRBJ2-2	CASAGGATITGELFF	TGTGCTAGTGCCGGGGGGGCTACTATCACCGGGGAGCTGTTTTTT
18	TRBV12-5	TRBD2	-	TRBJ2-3	CASGFSGGGAFDTDTQYF	TGTGCTAGTGGTTTCAGTGGCGGGGGGGCGTTTGACACAGATACGCAGTATTTT
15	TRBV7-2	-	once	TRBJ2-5	CASSSGPSGAETQYF	TGTGCCAGCAGCTCAGGGCCCTCTGGGGCGGAGACCCAGTACTTC
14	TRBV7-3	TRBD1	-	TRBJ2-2	CASSLGTGTGELFF	TGTGCCAGCAGCTTAGGGACAGGGACCGGGGAGCTGTTTTTT
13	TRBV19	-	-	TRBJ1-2	CASSPRLADGYTF	TGTGCCAGTAGTCCCCGTCTGGCCGATGGCTACACCTTC
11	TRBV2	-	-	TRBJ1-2	CARVTGGGYTF	TGTGCCAGGGTAACAGGTGGTGGCTACACCTTC
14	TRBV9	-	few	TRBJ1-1	CASSVTVANTEAFF	TGTGCCAGCAGCGTGACAGTGGCGAACACTGAAGCTTTCTTT
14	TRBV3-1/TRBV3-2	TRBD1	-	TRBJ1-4	CASSLTGANEKLFF	TGTGCCAGCAGCCTGACAGGGGCTAATGAAAAACTGTTTTTT